Listed below are T cell receptor beta chains from one sample, sequenced in a study of T cells in Graves' hyperthyroidism and ophthalmopathy. TCRdb itself ran the multiplex PCR reads through MiXCR, one entry per CDR3 protein. The sample lists 350,000 to 400,000 distinct CDR3 sequences; less than 20% were seen once. Source material: blood. All receptors derive from a man younger than 35 with Graves' ophthalmopathy. The CDR3 runs from the conserved cysteine through the conserved F or W. The D gene is left open where the match is weak. Rows give clone size only sometimes, using once, few, many, or a class for an expanded clone.

V,J,size,D,CDR3,DNA
TRBV19,TRBJ1-1,few,-,CASSSPTGVRSTEAFF,TGTGCCAGTAGCTCCCCGACGGGTGTACGGAGTACTGAAGCTTTCTTT
TRBV18,TRBJ2-2,-,-,CASQPGRALTGELFF,TGTGCCAGCCAACCCGGAAGGGCCCTCACCGGGGAGCTGTTTTTT
TRBV3-1,TRBJ1-3,many,-,CASSHGAAGNTIYF,TGTGCCAGCAGCCATGGGGCAGCTGGAAACACCATATATTTT
TRBV6-1,TRBJ1-4,-,-,CASSESLDEKLFF,TGTGCCAGCAGTGAAAGCCTGGATGAAAAACTGTTTTTT
TRBV5-1,TRBJ2-5,-,-,CASSRQGTIQETQYF,TGCGCCAGCAGCAGGCAGGGGACAATCCAAGAGACCCAGTACTTC
TRBV5-1,TRBJ2-1,many,-,CASTQAAGTWGGEQFF,TGCGCCAGCACCCAGGCGGCGGGGACCTGGGGTGGGGAGCAGTTCTTC
TRBV6-6,TRBJ1-4,few,TRBD1,CASSYSRGDNEKLFF,TGTGCCAGCAGTTACTCCAGGGGGGATAATGAAAAACTGTTTTTT
TRBV27,TRBJ2-7,few,-,CASSFGSGLSGEQYF,TGTGCCAGCAGTTTCGGTTCTGGCCTGTCTGGCGAGCAGTACTTC
TRBV24-1,TRBJ2-1,-,-,CATSESNSYNEQFF,TGTGCCACCAGTGAGAGTAACTCCTACAATGAGCAGTTCTTC
TRBV29-1,TRBJ1-2,few,TRBD1,CSAPGTANYGYTF,TGCAGCGCCCCTGGGACAGCTAACTATGGCTACACCTTC
TRBV2,TRBJ2-5,many,TRBD2,CASSYTPGLAHRETQYF,TGTGCCAGCAGCTACACCCCCGGACTAGCCCACCGGGAGACCCAGTACTTC
TRBV29-1,TRBJ1-1,few,-,CSVVGTVNTEAFF,TGCAGCGTTGTGGGGACGGTGAACACTGAAGCTTTCTTT
TRBV15,TRBJ1-1,few,-,CATSLGLGSNTEAFF,TGTGCCACCAGCTTGGGGTTGGGGTCAAACACTGAAGCTTTCTTT
TRBV11-2,TRBJ1-1,many,TRBD1,CASSLTSDRVPEAFF,TGTGCCAGCAGCTTAACCTCGGACAGGGTCCCTGAAGCTTTCTTT
TRBV24-1,TRBJ1-1,many,-,CATSDRTNTEAFF,TGTGCCACCAGTGATCGAACGAACACTGAAGCTTTCTTT
TRBV19,TRBJ1-2,-,-,CASKDSLWEYGYTF,TGTGCCAGTAAAGACAGTCTCTGGGAGTATGGCTACACCTTC
TRBV13,TRBJ2-7,many,TRBD2,CASSVSGGVPYEQYF,TGTGCCAGCAGCGTTAGCGGGGGTGTTCCCTACGAGCAGTACTTC
TRBV7-3,TRBJ2-3,-,-,CASKGTLSTDTQYF,TGTGCCAGCAAAGGCACCCTTAGCACAGATACGCAGTATTTT
TRBV24-1,TRBJ2-1,-,TRBD2,CATSGASGYNEQFF,TGTGCCACCTCCGGGGCTAGCGGGTACAATGAGCAGTTCTTC
TRBV6-6,TRBJ2-5,many,TRBD1,CASSYSGAGGAQETQYF,TGTGCCAGCAGTTACTCGGGGGCAGGGGGTGCGCAAGAGACCCAGTACTTC
TRBV28,TRBJ2-1,-,-,CASSLRGSSGNEQFF,TGTGCCAGCAGTTTGCGGGGTTCTTCAGGCAATGAGCAGTTCTTC
TRBV6-1,TRBJ2-3,-,TRBD2,CASRGLAGGSTDTQYF,TGTGCCAGCAGAGGACTAGCGGGGGGGAGCACAGATACGCAGTATTTT
TRBV7-9,TRBJ1-4,many,TRBD1,CASSRSGTGRTNEKLFF,TGTGCCAGCAGCCGTTCAGGGACAGGGCGCACTAATGAAAAACTGTTTTTT
TRBV7-7,TRBJ2-5,-,TRBD2,CASTPGLADQETQYF,TGTGCTAGCACCCCGGGACTAGCGGACCAAGAGACCCAGTACTTC
TRBV7-6,TRBJ2-7,many,TRBD1,CASSLYETGVDWQYF,TGTGCCAGCAGCCTATACGAAACAGGGGTCGACTGGCAGTACTTC
TRBV6-1,TRBJ2-1,-,TRBD2,CASSHWGGGNYNEQFF,TGTGCCAGCAGCCACTGGGGGGGGGGGAACTACAATGAGCAGTTCTTC
TRBV4-1,TRBJ1-1,-,-,CASSHLAENTEAFF,TGCGCCAGCAGCCACTTGGCAGAGAACACTGAAGCTTTCTTT
TRBV6-5,TRBJ1-5,many,-,CASSYSRQYSTQHF,TGTGCCAGCAGTTACTCAAGACAGTATTCGACCCAGCATTTT
TRBV3-1,TRBJ1-1,many,-,CASSQQGVNSPEAFF,TGTGCCAGCAGCCAACAAGGTGTGAACAGCCCTGAAGCTTTCTTT
TRBV5-1,TRBJ1-3,-,TRBD1,CASSPGQTVNTIYF,TGCGCCAGCAGCCCGGGACAGACCGTAAACACCATATATTTT
TRBV7-9,TRBJ2-3,many,TRBD2,CASSLGTSGDTQYF,TGTGCCAGCAGCCTCGGGACTAGTGGAGATACGCAGTATTTT
TRBV2,TRBJ1-1,-,TRBD1,CASSQSGQGRMNTEAFF,TGTGCCAGCAGTCAGTCGGGACAGGGGCGGATGAACACTGAAGCTTTCTTT
TRBV19,TRBJ2-2,few,-,CASGQPNTGELFF,TGTGCCAGCGGACAGCCTAACACCGGGGAGCTGTTTTTT